The entry below describes one TCR beta chain. Cohorts were based on clinical histories the participants reported. The data were obtained in a study of blood T cell repertoires in COVID-19. Study details: Donors in the United States, Italy and Spain gave samples during acute or convalescent COVID-19. Sample material is recorded as cDNA or gDNA derived from T cells, B-cell-depleted T cells, or PBMCs.

Original methodology: Researchers report that nucleated cell counts were estimated from reference gene primer amplification. The data were produced by immunoSEQ multiplex PCR, yet TCRdb's version contains in-frame clones alone and is incomplete. D and trimming were read from the DNA, whereas the V and J calls and clone size are those reported in that table. The sample carries around 220,000 clones, almost 90% recorded once. In germline, CDR1 is SGHAT, CDR2 FQNNGV. The V and J ends lost 1 base and 1 base respectively, with 7 bases between them. The CDR3 runs to 14 residues. The chain employs TRBV11-2 and TRBJ1-1; unclear D gene. The TCR originated in a woman between 50 and 59 years old with acute COVID-19. The sample taken for sequencing was PBMCs or T cells enriched from blood (not recorded which). CDR3 nucleotide sequence: TGTGCCAGCAGCTTAGTAGCGGGGAACACTGAAGCTTTCTTT. Its translation: CASSLVAGNTEAFF.